The sample holds many counts of the clone carrying this T cell receptor (beta chain). The antigen is not known. The entry originates in a study of T cells after yellow fever vaccination. They built TCR cDNA with 5'RACE template switching, a step that put in a universal primer site and UMIs. TCRdb processed the 5' RACE reads anew with MiXCR; each CDR3 protein has one entry. The sample lists approximately 240,000 distinct CDR3 sequences; about 3.5% were seen once. General study points: Though it reached lower strength, the secondary response hit its peak faster, day 5 versus 15. Clonotype sharing between CD4 and CD8 compartments was small.

Germline V gives CDR1 SGHRS, CDR2 YFSETQ. V trimming: 0 bases; J trimming: 2 bases; junction bases outside the gene matches: 6. This CDR3 has 16 residues. The chain couples TRBV5-1 to TRBJ1-1; 8 positions agree with TRBD1. Sequences were derived from PBMCs, sampled 15 days after the yellow fever booster vaccination. This TCR was sampled from a man between 18 and 29 years old who received the YFV17D yellow fever vaccine. CDR3: CASSLVSTGANTEAFF. CDR3 nucleotides: TGCGCCAGCAGCTTGGTTTCGACAGGGGCCAACACTGAAGCTTTCTTT.